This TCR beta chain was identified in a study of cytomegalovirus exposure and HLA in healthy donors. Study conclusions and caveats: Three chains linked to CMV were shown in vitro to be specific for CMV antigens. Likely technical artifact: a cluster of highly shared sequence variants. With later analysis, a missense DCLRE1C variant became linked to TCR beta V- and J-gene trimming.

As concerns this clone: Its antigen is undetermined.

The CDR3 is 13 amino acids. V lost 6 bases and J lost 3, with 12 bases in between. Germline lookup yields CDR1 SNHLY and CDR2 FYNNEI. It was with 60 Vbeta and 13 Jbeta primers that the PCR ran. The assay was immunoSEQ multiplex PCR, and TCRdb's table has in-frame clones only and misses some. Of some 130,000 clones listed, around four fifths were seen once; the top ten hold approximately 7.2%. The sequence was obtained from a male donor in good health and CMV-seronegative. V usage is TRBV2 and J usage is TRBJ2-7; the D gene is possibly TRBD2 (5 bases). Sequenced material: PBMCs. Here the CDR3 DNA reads TGTGCCAGCAGGACGGTTGACTACTACGAGCAGTACTTC. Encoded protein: CASRTVDYYEQYF.